Listed below are T cell receptor beta chains from one sample, sequenced in a study of shared clonotypes between healthy human individuals. Data came from immunoSEQ multiplex PCR; TCRdb stores just in-frame clones and leaves some out. Of around 1 million clones detected, approximately 80% appear once; the ten largest clones hold roughly 1.5%. What was sequenced was memory CD4+ T cells sorted from blood. The receptors derive from a man aged 18-30 years in good health. CDR3s include the opening cysteine and the closing phenylalanine or tryptophan. The D gene is left open where the match is weak. Clone size, where shown, is once, few, many, or a class for clones that have expanded.

clone_size j_call v_call d_call cdr3_nt cdr3_aa
once TRBJ2-1 TRBV4-1 TRBD2 TGCGCCAGCAGTCCCGGGACTAGCAGGAACAATGAGCAGTTCTTC CASSPGTSRNNEQFF
. TRBJ1-1 TRBV30 . TGTGCCTGGGTGGGCCTGAGCGGGACTGAAGCTTTCTTT CAWVGLSGTEAFF
. TRBJ2-2 TRBV6-5 . TGTGCCAGCAGTTACTCTTTGTTTAGGAACACCGGGGAGCTGTTTTTT CASSYSLFRNTGELFF
few TRBJ2-7 TRBV5-4 . TGTGCCAGCAGTCGGATCGGGGTGGGGGTATCCTACGAGCAGTACTTC CASSRIGVGVSYEQYF
. TRBJ1-4 TRBV7-8 TRBD1 TGTGCCAGCAGCTTAGTGGGGACAGGTGGGGAAAAACTGTTTTTT CASSLVGTGGEKLFF
. TRBJ2-6 TRBV7-9 . TGTGCCAGCAGCTCGACAGATACAGGGGCCAACGTCCTGACTTTC CASSSTDTGANVLTF
. TRBJ2-2 TRBV5-4 . TGTGCCAGCAGCTTGACAGGGAGGACCGGGGAGCTGTTTTTT CASSLTGRTGELFF
few TRBJ2-7 TRBV7-2 . TGTGCCAGCAGCTTATATGCAAGGGAGCAGTACTTC CASSLYAREQYF
. TRBJ2-2 TRBV7-2 TRBD2 TGTGCCACCGGACTAGCGGGAGGAACCGGGGAGCTGTTTTTT CATGLAGGTGELFF
. TRBJ2-3 TRBV2 . TGTGCCAGCAAGTCCTACCCGGGACTTTCAAGGGCAGATACGCAGTATTTT CASKSYPGLSRADTQYF
. TRBJ1-2 TRBV28 . TGTGCCAGCAGAGAGAGGACTGGTGGCTACACCTTC CASRERTGGYTF
. TRBJ2-7 TRBV19 . TGTGCCAGTAGTATACAGGGATCCCACGAGCAGTACTTC CASSIQGSHEQYF
. TRBJ1-1 TRBV30 . TGTGCCTGGAGCAACCGGAACACTGAAGCTTTCTTT CAWSNRNTEAFF
. TRBJ2-1 TRBV4-1 TRBD2 TGCGCCAGCAGCCATCCCCTAGCGGGGGGCGTCAGCTATGAGCAGTTCTTC CASSHPLAGGVSYEQFF
medium-sized TRBJ1-3 TRBV30 . TGTGCCTGGAGTGACAGGAGTCTCTCTGGAAACACCATATATTTT CAWSDRSLSGNTIYF
few TRBJ2-2 TRBV10-3 TRBD1 TGTGCCATCAGTGGGACAGGGAACACCGGGGAGCTGTTTTTT CAISGTGNTGELFF
. TRBJ1-6 TRBV2 . TGTGCCAGCAGGGATCCCGGGACCAATAATTCACCCCTCCACTTT CASRDPGTNNSPLHF
. TRBJ2-7 TRBV7-2 TRBD2 TGTGCCAGCAGCTTAGCGGGGGGGTCCTACGAGCAGTACTTC CASSLAGGSYEQYF
. TRBJ1-1 TRBV6-1 TRBD1 TGTGCCAGCAGTGTTCCGGGACAGGGGAGCACTGAAGCTTTCTTT CASSVPGQGSTEAFF
. TRBJ2-7 TRBV5-1 TRBD1 TGCGCCAGCAGCTTGCTCGGAACAGGGGCCTACGAGCAGTACTTC CASSLLGTGAYEQYF
many TRBJ1-3 TRBV30 . TGTGCCTGGAGTTCCGACGGCCACTCTGGAAACACCATATATTTT CAWSSDGHSGNTIYF
. TRBJ1-4 TRBV4-2 . TGTGCCAGCAGCTTAGGTGAGGGAAATGAAAAACTGTTTTTT CASSLGEGNEKLFF
. TRBJ2-1 TRBV6-6 TRBD2 TGTGCCAGCCTGGGACTAGCGGGCTACAATGAGCAGTTCTTC CASLGLAGYNEQFF
. TRBJ1-4 TRBV5-1 TRBD1 TGCGCCAGCAGCGGGTTCGGGACAGGGACGAGCGAAAAACTGTTTTTT CASSGFGTGTSEKLFF
few TRBJ1-5 TRBV19 . TGTGCCAGTAGGGTGGGAGGGGGAGGATATCAGCCCCAGCATTTT CASRVGGGGYQPQHF
. TRBJ2-1 TRBV7-9 . TGTGCCAGCAGCCCGCATGAGATGTCGAATGAGCAGTTCTTC CASSPHEMSNEQFF
. TRBJ1-2 TRBV18 . TGTGCCAGCTCCCCCGAATCCTGGGGCTACACCTTC CASSPESWGYTF
. TRBJ1-5 TRBV5-4 TRBD1 TGTGCCAGCAGCTACGGGACAGGGGGCGATCAGCCCCAGCATTTT CASSYGTGGDQPQHF
. TRBJ2-5 TRBV6-1 TRBD1 TGTGCCACCGGGACAGGGGGCGCGTTTTTAGAGACCCAGTACTTC CATGTGGAFLETQYF
. TRBJ1-1 TRBV10-3 TRBD1 TGTGCCATCAGTGTTGACAGGGGAAACACTGAAGCTTTCTTT CAISVDRGNTEAFF
. TRBJ1-4 TRBV21-1 . TGTGCCAGCAGCAAAGTTCGTCAGGGGGCCGAAGAAAAACTGTTTTTT CASSKVRQGAEEKLFF
. TRBJ2-7 TRBV5-1 TRBD1 TGCGCCAGCAGCTTGGCAGGACAGGGCAACTACGAGCAGTACTTC CASSLAGQGNYEQYF